The subject of this entry is one T cell receptor beta chain. The data are from a study of T cell changes during pregnancy in multiple sclerosis. Germline CDR1 reads MNHEY; CDR2 reads SMNVEV (reference sequence). V gave up 5 bases and J gave up 0 bases; unmatched junction bases: 3. The CDR3 is 14 residues long. Some clones are missing from TCRdb's copy, which holds only in-frame ones; the method was immunoSEQ multiplex PCR. The sample shows more than 55,000 clones, around 94% of them seen only once. This receptor was taken from a female donor with multiple sclerosis, enrolled in a pregnancy study. The chain links TRBV27 to TRBJ2-7; 8 bases line up with TRBD1. Sample: CD8+ T cells from peripheral blood mononuclear cells, taken after pregnancy. The DNA for the CDR3 is TGTGCCAGCAGTCTGGACAGGGTCTCCTACGAGCAGTACTTC. Translating it yields CASSLDRVSYEQYF.